The clone carrying this T cell receptor beta chain has a count of ten or more. Its antigen is not known. Healthy Caucasians provided all donations. CDR1 is MGHRA and CDR2 is YSYEKL in the germline V gene. The CDR3 sequence is 15 residues long. V was pared by 3 bases and J by 5 bases, with 6 bases of the junction left unmatched. TCRdb re-called the 5' RACE reads through MiXCR, storing one row per CDR3 protein. The sample yields about 240,000 distinct CDR3 sequences, over 9.5% seen once. The sample comes from a study of identical twins. The study, taken as a whole, reports: Analyses of zero insertions could be partly confounded by invariant MAIT and iNKT cells.

This sequence joins TRBV4-1 and TRBJ1-2; 10 positions match TRBD1. Sample: memory T cells sorted from blood. This clonotype originated in a man aged 50-60 years in good health. The CDR3 DNA reads TGCGCCAGCAGCCATACCGGACAGGGGGAATATGGCTACACCTTC. Its protein is CASSHTGQGEYGYTF.